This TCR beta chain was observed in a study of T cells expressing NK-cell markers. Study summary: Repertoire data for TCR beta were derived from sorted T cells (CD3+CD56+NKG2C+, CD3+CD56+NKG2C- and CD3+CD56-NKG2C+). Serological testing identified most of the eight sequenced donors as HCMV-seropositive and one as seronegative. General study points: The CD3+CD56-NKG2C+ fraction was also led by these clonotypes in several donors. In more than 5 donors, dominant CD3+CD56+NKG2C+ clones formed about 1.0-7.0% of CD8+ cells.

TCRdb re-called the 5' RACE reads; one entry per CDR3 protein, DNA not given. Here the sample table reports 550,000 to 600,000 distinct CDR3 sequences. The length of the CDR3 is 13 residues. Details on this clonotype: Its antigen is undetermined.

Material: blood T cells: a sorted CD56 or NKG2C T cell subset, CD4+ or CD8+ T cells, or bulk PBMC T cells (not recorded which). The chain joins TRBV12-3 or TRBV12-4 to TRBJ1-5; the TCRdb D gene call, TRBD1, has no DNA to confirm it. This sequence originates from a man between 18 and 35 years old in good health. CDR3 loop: CASSFSDRTAQHF.